This T cell receptor beta chain was identified in a study of glioma-infiltrating T cells after dendritic cell vaccination (TCRdb year 2016). At the level of the whole study: The cohort included roughly 15 glioblastoma patients drawn from Phase I and II dendritic cell vaccination trials, of whom 9 were newly diagnosed and 6 had recurrent disease. Survival after dendritic cell vaccination was correlated with TCR sequencing metrics, including TIL content and tumor-blood repertoire overlap. In glioblastoma patients vaccinated with dendritic cells, deep sequencing of TCR beta CDR3 regions served to measure tumor-infiltrating lymphocyte content and to compare repertoires between tumor and blood. Each patient was given three intradermal dendritic cell vaccine injections, spaced two weeks apart, in the arm below the axilla. The vaccine was prepared from monocyte-derived dendritic cells that were cultured for approximately seven days with IL-4 and GM-CSF and then pulsed overnight with autologous tumor lysate. Between about 2003 and 2013, patients were given autologous tumor lysate-pulsed dendritic cell vaccination. Points the paper makes about the study in general: After dendritic cell vaccination, a higher estimated pretreatment TIL content predicted longer time to progression and longer overall survival. The cohort was small and heterogeneous, only a few patients had full blood and tumor sets, and even fewer had initial-recurrent tumor pairs. TCR clonality showed no direct relationship with survival, which suggests that a diverse polyclonal response may matter. The TCR overlap response model with three groups was called speculative and said to need prospective validation.

This clone occurred once. Its target antigen remains unknown. No quality values exist for individual bases; no much larger clone is one base distant. The CDR3 starts with the cysteine, ends with the phenylalanine, and has 14 residues. Left in the record is the CDR3 DNA by itself, 42 bases read in frame from the first base. The V end loses 4 bases and the J end loses 6 bases, and a stretch of 15 bases separates them. The germline V gene yields MRHNA for CDR1 and SNTAGT for CDR2. TCRB CDR3 regions were amplified from approximately 2 ug genomic DNA, or all available DNA if less, using the immunoSEQ assay. The multiplex PCR relied on 60 forward primers for TCR V beta segments and 13 reverse primers for J beta segments. Synthetic control templates were spiked into each sample at limiting dilution to estimate reads per starting template. Sequencing produced 87 bp reads on the Illumina HiSeq System. As for the authors' bioinformatics: PCR and sequencing errors were removed by merging closely related sequences with a nearest neighbor algorithm. TCR overlap was measured as the percentage of unique tumor TCR beta sequences that were also present in the peripheral blood of the same patient. TCRdb re-hosts the immuneACCESS table, in-frame sequences only. Its copies lack some clones; in the studies checked, an unresolved V gene accounts for under half of them, and the cause for the rest is not known. V, J and clone size derive from that table, while D and trimming were established from the DNA sequence. The sample table shows under 130,000 clones, and roughly 76% are seen once. Clones ranked in the top ten supply about 12% of the sample.

Patients were selected on the basis of adequate residual fresh-frozen tumor tissue and more than two years of available survival data. Molecular status otherwise varied across the glioblastoma patients, but none of them carried an isocitrate dehydrogenase mutation. PBMC were collected before vaccination, two weeks after the third vaccination, and at tumor progression if progression occurred. Genomic DNA was extracted with the Qiagen DNeasy Blood extraction Kit. The V and J segments used are TRBV6-4 and TRBJ1-2; perhaps TRBD1 is the D gene, with 5 bases matching. The sequences come from blood, collected before dendritic cell vaccination. This receptor was identified in a human donor with glioblastoma. The DNA is as follows: TGTGCCAGCAGTGGCGGGGGGACTCTCGATGGCTACACCTTC. This yields the protein CASSGGGTLDGYTF.